A selection of T cell receptor beta chains follows, all from one sample in a study of Ad26.COV2.S vaccination and SARS-CoV-2 variants. Measured with immunoSEQ multiplex PCR; TCRdb has only the in-frame clones, and not every one. This sample has hundreds of thousands of clones; around 90% occur once, and the top ten carry 9% to 15%. The material was peripheral blood, obtained in a trial of Ad26.COV2.S vaccine versus placebo. The source of these receptors is a person between 18 and 65 years old who received the Ad26.COV2.S COVID-19 vaccine or a placebo. The CDR3 runs from the conserved cysteine through the conserved F or W. Each record gives: CDR3 protein, CDR3 DNA, CDR3 length, clone size, V gene, D gene, J gene. A D gene is named only where the DNA matches it firmly. The size field is filled for only some rows; it gives once, few, many or a size class.

CDR3 protein: CASSLLPGRRTDTQYF; CDR3 DNA: TGTGCCAGCAGCTTACTTCCGGGGCGGAGAACAGATACGCAGTATTTT; CDR3 length: 16; clone size: NA; V gene: TRBV7-9; D gene: NA; J gene: TRBJ2-3
CDR3 protein: CASSLSQGNTGELFF; CDR3 DNA: TGTGCCAGCAGCTTATCACAGGGGAACACCGGGGAGCTGTTTTTT; CDR3 length: 15; clone size: NA; V gene: TRBV7-8; D gene: NA; J gene: TRBJ2-2
CDR3 protein: CASSLTRCRSLNTEAFF; CDR3 DNA: TGCGCCAGCAGCCTTACTCGGTGCAGGAGTTTGAACACTGAAGCTTTCTTT; CDR3 length: 17; clone size: NA; V gene: TRBV23-1; D gene: NA; J gene: TRBJ1-1
CDR3 protein: CASRTGAYNEQFF; CDR3 DNA: TGTGCCAGCAGGACAGGGGCCTACAATGAGCAGTTCTTC; CDR3 length: 13; clone size: NA; V gene: TRBV19; D gene: TRBD1; J gene: TRBJ2-1
CDR3 protein: CASSLAGSQAGHEQYF; CDR3 DNA: TGTGCCAGCAGCTTAGCTGGTAGTCAGGCAGGGCACGAGCAGTACTTC; CDR3 length: 16; clone size: NA; V gene: TRBV11-1; D gene: NA; J gene: TRBJ2-7
CDR3 protein: CSVERQSRDTEAFF; CDR3 DNA: TGCAGCGTTGAGCGACAGTCTCGGGACACTGAAGCTTTCTTT; CDR3 length: 14; clone size: NA; V gene: TRBV29-1; D gene: NA; J gene: TRBJ1-1
CDR3 protein: CASSLGLAGVGYTF; CDR3 DNA: TGTGCCAGCAGCTTAGGACTCGCGGGTGTTGGCTACACCTTC; CDR3 length: 14; clone size: NA; V gene: TRBV7-2; D gene: NA; J gene: TRBJ1-2
CDR3 protein: CASSLRGLGAFF; CDR3 DNA: TGTGCCAGCAGCTTAAGGGGGCTGGGAGCTTTCTTT; CDR3 length: 12; clone size: once; V gene: TRBV7-8; D gene: TRBD1; J gene: TRBJ1-1
CDR3 protein: CASSQQTVSGNTIYF; CDR3 DNA: TGTGCCAGCAGCCAACAAACAGTTTCTGGAAACACCATATATTTT; CDR3 length: 15; clone size: NA; V gene: TRBV3-1/TRBV3-2; D gene: NA; J gene: TRBJ1-3
CDR3 protein: CASSVLAGGSYEQYF; CDR3 DNA: TGCGCCAGCAGCGTACTAGCGGGGGGCTCCTACGAGCAGTACTTC; CDR3 length: 15; clone size: NA; V gene: TRBV5-1; D gene: TRBD2; J gene: TRBJ2-7
CDR3 protein: CASSLAQGRNEKLFF; CDR3 DNA: TGTGCCAGCAGCTTGGCCCAGGGGCGTAATGAAAAACTGTTTTTT; CDR3 length: 15; clone size: NA; V gene: TRBV5-5; D gene: NA; J gene: TRBJ1-4
CDR3 protein: CASKGGSSPATDTQYF; CDR3 DNA: TGTGCCAGCAAGGGCGGGAGCTCCCCTGCCACAGATACGCAGTATTTT; CDR3 length: 16; clone size: NA; V gene: TRBV28; D gene: TRBD2; J gene: TRBJ2-3
CDR3 protein: CATSEWGDTQYF; CDR3 DNA: TGTGCCACCAGTGAGTGGGGGGATACGCAGTATTTT; CDR3 length: 12; clone size: NA; V gene: TRBV24-1; D gene: NA; J gene: TRBJ2-3
CDR3 protein: CASSLGQFPNTEAFF; CDR3 DNA: TGTGCCAGCAGTCTGGGACAGTTCCCGAACACTGAAGCTTTCTTT; CDR3 length: 15; clone size: NA; V gene: TRBV5-4; D gene: TRBD1; J gene: TRBJ1-1
CDR3 protein: CASSQNPQPQHF; CDR3 DNA: TGTGCCAGCAGTCAAAATCCCCAGCCCCAGCATTTT; CDR3 length: 12; clone size: NA; V gene: TRBV2; D gene: NA; J gene: TRBJ1-5
CDR3 protein: CASSQGAAMDTNYGYTF; CDR3 DNA: TGCGCCAGCAGCCAGGGGGCGGCTATGGACACTAACTATGGCTACACCTTC; CDR3 length: 17; clone size: NA; V gene: TRBV4-3; D gene: NA; J gene: TRBJ1-2
CDR3 protein: CASSYRNNEQFF; CDR3 DNA: TGTGCCAGCTCCTATCGGAACAATGAGCAGTTCTTC; CDR3 length: 12; clone size: once; V gene: TRBV18; D gene: NA; J gene: TRBJ2-1
CDR3 protein: CASSGPPLSGNTIYF; CDR3 DNA: TGTGCCAGCAGTGGCCCACCGCTCTCTGGAAACACCATATATTTT; CDR3 length: 15; clone size: NA; V gene: TRBV25-1; D gene: NA; J gene: TRBJ1-3
CDR3 protein: CASSSDRVGQPQHF; CDR3 DNA: TGTGCCAGCAGCTCGGACAGGGTCGGCCAGCCCCAGCATTTT; CDR3 length: 14; clone size: NA; V gene: TRBV7-9; D gene: TRBD1; J gene: TRBJ1-5
CDR3 protein: CASSLSEGGEQFF; CDR3 DNA: TGTGCCAGCAGCCTTAGCGAGGGGGGTGAGCAGTTCTTC; CDR3 length: 13; clone size: NA; V gene: TRBV12-3/TRBV12-4; D gene: NA; J gene: TRBJ2-1
CDR3 protein: CASSQDQTGGSVEQFF; CDR3 DNA: TGTGCCAGCAGCCAAGATCAGACAGGGGGCTCGGTTGAGCAGTTCTTC; CDR3 length: 16; clone size: NA; V gene: TRBV14; D gene: TRBD1; J gene: TRBJ2-1
CDR3 protein: CASSAGSSSYNSPLHF; CDR3 DNA: TGTGCCAGCAGCGCCGGGAGCAGCTCCTATAATTCACCCCTCCACTTT; CDR3 length: 16; clone size: NA; V gene: TRBV5-6; D gene: NA; J gene: TRBJ1-6
CDR3 protein: CASSPLGRQGWETQYF; CDR3 DNA: TGTGCCAGCAGTCCCCTGGGGAGACAGGGTTGGGAGACCCAGTACTTC; CDR3 length: 16; clone size: NA; V gene: TRBV27; D gene: TRBD1; J gene: TRBJ2-5
CDR3 protein: CASSPSPLQETQYF; CDR3 DNA: TGTGCCAGCAGCCCATCCCCCCTCCAAGAGACCCAGTACTTC; CDR3 length: 14; clone size: NA; V gene: TRBV9; D gene: NA; J gene: TRBJ2-5
CDR3 protein: CARTGTANTGELFF; CDR3 DNA: TGCGCCAGAACCGGGACAGCGAACACCGGGGAGCTGTTTTTT; CDR3 length: 14; clone size: NA; V gene: TRBV23-1; D gene: TRBD1; J gene: TRBJ2-2
CDR3 protein: CASSYSRISTEAFF; CDR3 DNA: TGTGCCAGCAGTTACTCGAGGATTTCCACTGAAGCTTTCTTT; CDR3 length: 14; clone size: NA; V gene: TRBV6-5; D gene: NA; J gene: TRBJ1-1
CDR3 protein: CASSYSSSRSLYEQYF; CDR3 DNA: TGTGCCAGCAGTTACAGCTCAAGCCGTAGTCTCTACGAGCAGTACTTC; CDR3 length: 16; clone size: NA; V gene: TRBV6-5; D gene: NA; J gene: TRBJ2-7
CDR3 protein: CAISESKGLAGAYDGQYF; CDR3 DNA: TGTGCCATCAGTGAGTCGAAGGGACTAGCGGGAGCTTACGATGGGCAGTACTTC; CDR3 length: 18; clone size: NA; V gene: TRBV10-3; D gene: TRBD2; J gene: TRBJ2-7
CDR3 protein: CASSSLDRAYNEQFF; CDR3 DNA: TGTGCCAGCAGCTCTCTAGACAGGGCCTACAATGAGCAGTTCTTC; CDR3 length: 15; clone size: once; V gene: TRBV13; D gene: TRBD1; J gene: TRBJ2-1
CDR3 protein: CASRRDRNTGELFF; CDR3 DNA: TGTGCCAGCAGACGGGACAGGAACACCGGGGAGCTGTTTTTT; CDR3 length: 14; clone size: NA; V gene: TRBV27; D gene: TRBD1; J gene: TRBJ2-2
CDR3 protein: CASSPIGVLGGNTEAFF; CDR3 DNA: TGCGCCAGCAGTCCGATTGGGGTCCTGGGGGGGAACACTGAAGCTTTCTTT; CDR3 length: 17; clone size: NA; V gene: TRBV5-1; D gene: NA; J gene: TRBJ1-1
CDR3 protein: CASSQSSYGYTF; CDR3 DNA: TGTGCCAGCAGCCAATCCAGCTATGGCTACACCTTC; CDR3 length: 12; clone size: NA; V gene: TRBV14; D gene: NA; J gene: TRBJ1-2
CDR3 protein: CARKRLRGILETQYF; CDR3 DNA: TGTGCCAGAAAGAGGCTCAGGGGTATACTAGAGACCCAGTACTTC; CDR3 length: 15; clone size: NA; V gene: TRBV5-3; D gene: NA; J gene: TRBJ2-5
CDR3 protein: CASSEGSTYEYGYTF; CDR3 DNA: TGTGCCAGCAGCGAGGGGAGCACTTATGAGTATGGCTACACCTTC; CDR3 length: 15; clone size: NA; V gene: TRBV9; D gene: NA; J gene: TRBJ1-2
CDR3 protein: CASSSHTTGTDYGYTF; CDR3 DNA: TGTGCCAGCAGCTCGCATACCACCGGGACAGACTATGGCTACACCTTC; CDR3 length: 16; clone size: NA; V gene: TRBV11-2; D gene: TRBD1; J gene: TRBJ1-2
CDR3 protein: CASSLSPKGDTDTQYF; CDR3 DNA: TGTGCCAGCAGCTTGTCCCCGAAGGGTGACACAGATACGCAGTATTTT; CDR3 length: 16; clone size: NA; V gene: TRBV7-9; D gene: NA; J gene: TRBJ2-3
CDR3 protein: CASSVYGARTDTQYF; CDR3 DNA: TGTGCCAGCAGCGTTTATGGCGCCCGCACAGATACGCAGTATTTT; CDR3 length: 15; clone size: NA; V gene: TRBV7-8; D gene: NA; J gene: TRBJ2-3
CDR3 protein: CASSFPGLPYEQYF; CDR3 DNA: TGTGCCAGCAGTTTTCCGGGTCTCCCCTACGAGCAGTACTTC; CDR3 length: 14; clone size: NA; V gene: TRBV28; D gene: NA; J gene: TRBJ2-7
CDR3 protein: CASTPTGRKEAFF; CDR3 DNA: TGTGCCAGCACCCCCACGGGCCGGAAAGAAGCTTTCTTT; CDR3 length: 13; clone size: NA; V gene: TRBV6-5; D gene: NA; J gene: TRBJ1-1
CDR3 protein: CASSQDPGTNTEAFF; CDR3 DNA: TGCGCCAGCAGCCAAGACCCAGGTACGAACACTGAAGCTTTCTTT; CDR3 length: 15; clone size: few; V gene: TRBV4-1; D gene: NA; J gene: TRBJ1-1
CDR3 protein: CATSDPSPGDETQYF; CDR3 DNA: TGTGCCACCAGTGATCCAAGCCCAGGGGACGAGACCCAGTACTTC; CDR3 length: 15; clone size: NA; V gene: TRBV24-1; D gene: NA; J gene: TRBJ2-5
CDR3 protein: CASSLSRDPRPPQHF; CDR3 DNA: TGTGCCAGCAGCCTCTCCCGGGACCCCAGACCGCCCCAGCATTTT; CDR3 length: 15; clone size: NA; V gene: TRBV7-8; D gene: NA; J gene: TRBJ1-5
CDR3 protein: CASSQDTGTYGYTF; CDR3 DNA: TGTGCCAGCAGCCAAGACACAGGCACCTATGGCTACACCTTC; CDR3 length: 14; clone size: NA; V gene: TRBV4-2; D gene: NA; J gene: TRBJ1-2
CDR3 protein: CASSLGAVNEQFF; CDR3 DNA: TGTGCCAGCAGCTTAGGAGCGGTCAATGAGCAGTTCTTC; CDR3 length: 13; clone size: once; V gene: TRBV7-9; D gene: NA; J gene: TRBJ2-1
CDR3 protein: CAWSVATNTEAFF; CDR3 DNA: TGTGCCTGGAGTGTAGCGACGAACACTGAAGCTTTCTTT; CDR3 length: 13; clone size: NA; V gene: TRBV30; D gene: NA; J gene: TRBJ1-1